This T cell receptor (beta chain) was recorded in a study of T cells after somatic rescue of genetic block. Trimming stripped 6 bases from V and 8 bases from J, with 3 bases between. From germline, CDR1 is DFQATT and CDR2 SNEGSKA (reference sequence). The CDR3 spans 8 residues. The protocol was immunoSEQ multiplex PCR, while the TCRdb copy is restricted to in-frame clones and leaves out a portion. The sample contains 110,000 or so clones, 80% to 95% of which appear only once. The sequence came from a woman in her late teens or twenties. Sample: peripheral blood mononuclear cells (PBMCs). The V call is TRBV20-1, the J call TRBJ2-3; unclear D gene. The CDR3, as DNA: TGCAGTGCGGGTACGCAGTATTTT. Protein: CSAGTQYF.